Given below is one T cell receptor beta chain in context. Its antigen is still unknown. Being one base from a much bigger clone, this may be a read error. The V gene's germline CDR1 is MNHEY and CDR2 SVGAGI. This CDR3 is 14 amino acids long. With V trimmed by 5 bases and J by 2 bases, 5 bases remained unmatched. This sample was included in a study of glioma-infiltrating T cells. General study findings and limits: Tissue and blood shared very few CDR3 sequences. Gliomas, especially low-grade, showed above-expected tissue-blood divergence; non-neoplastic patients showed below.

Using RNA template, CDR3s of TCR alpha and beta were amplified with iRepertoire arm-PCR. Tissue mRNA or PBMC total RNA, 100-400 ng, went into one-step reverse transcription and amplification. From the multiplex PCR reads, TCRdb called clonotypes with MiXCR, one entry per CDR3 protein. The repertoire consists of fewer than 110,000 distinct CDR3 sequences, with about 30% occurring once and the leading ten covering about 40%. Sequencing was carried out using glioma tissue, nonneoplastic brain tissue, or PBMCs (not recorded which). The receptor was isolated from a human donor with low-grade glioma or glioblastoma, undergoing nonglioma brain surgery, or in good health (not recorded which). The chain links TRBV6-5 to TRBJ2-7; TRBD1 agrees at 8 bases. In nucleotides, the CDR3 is TGTGCCAGCAGTCACAGGGGGAGCCCCTACGAGCAGTACTTC. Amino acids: CASSHRGSPYEQYF.